The T cell receptor (beta chain) under discussion was sequenced for a study of T cells in Graves' hyperthyroidism and ophthalmopathy. Study information: The authors collected peripheral blood at initial diagnosis, before any treatment.

A word on this clonotype: A much bigger clone sits one base away, suggesting this may be a read error.

RNA transcripts yielded amplified TCR beta CDR3 regions. Primed by the HTBI set, a first-round RT-PCR was run on the TCR CDR3. TCRdb passed the multiplex PCR reads through MiXCR, listing each CDR3 protein once. The data hold 540,000 or so distinct CDR3 sequences, with about a sixth observed a single time. Germline loops: CDR1 SGHKS, CDR2 YYEKEE (reference sequence). The length of the CDR3 is 17 residues. The V end lost 1 base, the J end lost 0 bases, and 14 bases lay between the germline ends. 10 ml of fresh peripheral blood supplied the PBMCs. The rearrangement links TRBV5-5 to TRBJ1-5; D uncertain. The sequenced sample consisted of blood. The receptor comes from a woman aged 25-40 years with Graves' hyperthyroidism. This CDR3 reads CASSLWSPPHSNQPQHF. The DNA of the CDR3 is TGTGCCAGCAGCTTGTGGAGCCCGCCACATAGCAATCAGCCCCAGCATTTT.